The clone carrying this T cell receptor (beta chain) showed up just a few times. What it recognizes is unknown. What was sequenced were expressed TCRB transcripts, since all of the isolated RNA had been reverse transcribed. It was found that naive, central memory and regulatory T cell samples averaged about 3.4 million reads. Here immunoSEQ multiplex PCR was the method, and the copy in TCRdb shows in-frame clones only, minus some. This sample has about 260,000 clones; roughly 22% occur once, and the top ten carry 0.028%. Trimming cost V 6 bases and J 0 bases, with 12 bases left between them. This CDR3 is 15 amino acids long. CDR1 is MDHEN and CDR2 is SYDVKM in the germline V gene. These data belong to a study of beta chain features in type 1 diabetes. Overall study results and limits: Any role of HLA type in TCRB rearrangement remained unresolved here. Type 1 diabetes patients had TCRB CDR3s that were shorter (moderately but significantly so) in all four CD4+ subsets. In patients and controls equally, PCR might favor templates that are shorter.

The TCR comes from a woman between 40 and 55 years old with type 1 diabetes. Sequencing input: naive CD4+ T cells from blood. V is TRBV28 and J is TRBJ1-5, with D unclear. CDR3 DNA sequence: TGTGCCAGCAGCCCCATTCAGTTTAGCAATCAGCCCCAGCATTTT. Amino acids: CASSPIQFSNQPQHF.